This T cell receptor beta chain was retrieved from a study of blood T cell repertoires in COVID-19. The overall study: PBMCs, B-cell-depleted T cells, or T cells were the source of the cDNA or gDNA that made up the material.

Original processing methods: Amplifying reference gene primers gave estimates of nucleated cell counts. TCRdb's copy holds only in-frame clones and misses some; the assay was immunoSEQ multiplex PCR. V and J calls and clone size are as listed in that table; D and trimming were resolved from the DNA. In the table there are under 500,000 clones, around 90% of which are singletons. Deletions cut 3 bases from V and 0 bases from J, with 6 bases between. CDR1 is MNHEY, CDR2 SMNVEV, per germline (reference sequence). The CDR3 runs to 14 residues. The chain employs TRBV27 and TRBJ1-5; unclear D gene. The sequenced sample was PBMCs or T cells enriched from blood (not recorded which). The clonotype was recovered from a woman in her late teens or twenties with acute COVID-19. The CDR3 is CASSFLNSNQPQHF. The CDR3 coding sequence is TGTGCCAGCAGTTTTTTAAATAGCAATCAGCCCCAGCATTTT.